The 15 T cell receptor beta chains reported below all come from one sample, sequenced in a study of metastatic and nonmetastatic thyroid tumors (dated by TCRdb to 2020 to 2021). The library was produced with PCR. The sequencing machine was an Illumina HiSeq 4000. TCRdb reprocessing: public reads trimmed at Q25 with fastp, clones called with MiXCR, in-frame beta chains kept. For this sample there are about 43,000 clones; under 4% appear just once. The ten largest make up around 9.9% of the sample. None of the patients had been given any treatment before thyroid surgery. Sequencing used blood. Receptors originate from a female donor with papillary thyroid cancer or a benign thyroid nodule (not recorded which). Some clones in this sample may be carry-over from other donors' samples.

Details on this clone: Other DNA sequences in this specimen translate into the identical CDR3. The chain uses TRBV19 and TRBJ2-2; 8 nucleotides align to TRBD2. The CDR3 contains 15 residues. Germline-derived CDR1 and CDR2 are LNHDA and SQIVND (reference sequence). J lost 4 bases, V lost 7 bases, and 8 bases had no gene match. The CDR3 nucleotides are TGTGCCAGTACCCGTGAGCGGGGGAGCACCGGGGAGCTGTTTTTT. As protein: CASTRERGSTGELFF.

This clone was found many times. CDR3 protein: CASRDGQRYGYTF. DNA for the CDR3: TGTGCCAGCAGGGATGGACAGCGCTATGGCTACACCTTC. The chain recombines TRBV6-1 with TRBJ1-2; D is possibly TRBD1 (6 bases). Germline CDR1 reads MNHNS; CDR2 reads SASEGT. The CDR3 loop spans 13 amino acids. Trimming removed 6 bases from V and 4 bases from J, with 12 bases in between.

This clone appeared many times. The V call is TRBV12-3 or TRBV12-4, the J call TRBJ1-2; D not resolved. The CDR3 consists of 14 residues. V was trimmed by 1 base and J by 4 bases, leaving 10 bases between them. CDR3 bases: TGTGCCAGCAGTTTAGTCGGCAGCTTCTATGGCTACACCTTC. Residues: CASSLVGSFYGYTF.

This clone was seen at least ten times. The rearrangement joins TRBV19 to TRBJ2-2; the D is unclear. Between the trimmed V and J ends, which lost 2 bases and 0 bases, there was a span of 10 bases. CDR1 is LNHDA, CDR2 SQIVND, per germline (reference sequence). The CDR3 has 16 amino acids. As DNA, the CDR3 is TGTGCCAGTAGTATAAAGGCATTCGCGAACACCGGGGAGCTGTTTTTT. Its translation: CASSIKAFANTGELFF.

This clone has ten or more counts. The J gene is TRBJ1-4, the V gene TRBV12-3 or TRBV12-4; no reliable D call. The CDR3 totals 12 residues. Between the trimmed V and J ends, which lost 1 base and 7 bases, there was a span of 4 bases. CDR3 bases: TGTGCCAGCAGTTTAGTGGCTGAAAAACTGTTTTTT. Translating gives CASSLVAEKLFF.

This clone was seen repeatedly, ten times or more. The V gene is TRBV12-3 or TRBV12-4, the J gene TRBJ1-6; D gene ambiguous. Trimming left V 4 bases short and J 0 bases short, with 4 bases between. This CDR3 has 14 residues. Written as DNA, the CDR3 is TGTGCCAGCAGTTCAAGCTCCTATAATTCACCCCTCCACTTT. It translates to CASSSSSYNSPLHF.

This clone has a handful of counts. V is TRBV19 and J is TRBJ2-2; weak D call: TRBD1 (5 bases). The CDR3 is 15 residues long. Trimming removed 6 bases from V and 1 base from J, with 12 bases in between. Germline CDR1 reads LNHDA; CDR2 reads SQIVND (reference sequence). The CDR3 coding sequence is TGTGCCAGTAGCGAAGAACAGGAGAACACCGGGGAGCTGTTTTTT. Its protein product is CASSEEQENTGELFF.

This clone was seen at least ten times. The chain employs TRBV14 and TRBJ2-3; tentatively, D is TRBD1 (6 bases). V lost 2 bases to trimming and J lost 10 bases, with 13 bases between them. CDR3 length: 13 amino acids. CDR1 SGHDN and CDR2 FVKESK come from the germline V gene. In nucleotides, the CDR3 is TGTGCCAGCAGCCAACCCAGGACAGCGCCGCAGTATTTT. This codes for CASSQPRTAPQYF.

This clone was picked up a small number of times. This rearrangement joins TRBV20-1 to TRBJ1-2; D is unclear. Trimming shortened V by 0 bases and J by 5 bases, and 16 bases separated the two germline ends. The germline V gene encodes CDR1 DFQATT and CDR2 SNEGSKA (reference sequence). The CDR3 runs 15 residues. The CDR3 nucleotides are TGCAGTGCTAGAGATCTGGGAGCCCCTATTTATGGCTACACCTTC. Protein sequence: CSARDLGAPIYGYTF.

This clone was counted many times. It may be a read error: a sequence one base away is much more abundant. V is TRBV20-1 and J is TRBJ1-6, with D unresolved. CDR3 size: 15 residues. V lost 6 bases and J lost 6, with 18 bases in between. CDR1 is DFQATT and CDR2 is SNEGSKA in the germline V gene (reference sequence). Written as DNA, the CDR3 is TGCAGTGCCCGAGACGGAAGGTTCGGTAATTCACCCCTCCACTTT. It translates to CSARDGRFGNSPLHF.

The chain carries TRBV5-1 and TRBJ1-2; no reliable D call. This CDR3 comprises 13 residues. Germline CDR1 and CDR2: SGHRS and YFSETQ. The ends were cut back, 4 bases at V and 7 bases at J, with 14 bases in the middle. CDR3 in DNA: TGCGCCAGCAGCGTCGAGGGTTCTCGTGGCTACACCTTC. Its translation is CASSVEGSRGYTF.

The table lists this clone with many counts. The chain couples TRBV5-1 to TRBJ2-7, with TRBD1 matching over 9 bases. Per the germline V gene, CDR1 is SGHRS and CDR2 is YFSETQ. The CDR3 totals 16 residues. The ends lost 4 bases at V and 5 bases at J; junction bases unmatched: 13. The CDR3 reads CASSPEQGARSDEQYF. DNA of the CDR3: TGCGCCAGCAGCCCGGAACAGGGGGCAAGGTCGGACGAGCAGTACTTC.

This clone was detected a few times. This may be a read error, as it is one base from a much larger clone. The chain links TRBV6-9 to TRBJ2-2; D not resolved. This CDR3 spans 12 amino acids. Germline CDR1 reads MNHGY; CDR2 reads SVAAGI. In nucleotides, the CDR3 is TGTGCCAGCATTTATCGCACCGGGGAGCTGTTTTTT. Translation: CASIYRTGELFF.

The chain links TRBV12-3 or TRBV12-4 to TRBJ2-7; D is uncertain. This CDR3 contains 14 residues. V was trimmed by 5 bases and J by 1 base, leaving 12 bases between them. CDR3 nucleotides: TGTGCCAGCAGTCTGGCCCTGGGGTCCTACGAGCAGTACTTC. This codes for CASSLALGSYEQYF.

This clone was found once. This sequence joins TRBV18 and TRBJ2-3, with TRBD1 matching 9 bases. Germline CDR1 is KGHSH and CDR2 is LQKENI. The CDR3 sequence is 16 residues long. V gave up 4 bases and J gave up 4 bases; unmatched junction bases: 9. CDR3 sequence (DNA): TGTGCCAGCTCACACCAGACAGGGGGAAGGGCAGATACGCAGTATTTT. Translated: CASSHQTGGRADTQYF.